Presented here are 30 T cell receptor beta chains from one specimen sequenced in a study of OX40 agonist ivuxolimab in advanced cancers. Some clones are missing from TCRdb's copy, which holds only in-frame ones; the method was immunoSEQ multiplex PCR. The table records about 80,000 clones, around 80% of them present only once. The material was CD4+ or CD8+ T cells sorted from blood, obtained in a trial of the OX40 agonist ivuxolimab. These receptor sequences come from an adult with an advanced solid tumor such as melanoma, head and neck, liver or kidney cancer.

This chain joins TRBV4-2 and TRBJ2-1; 9 nucleotides align to TRBD2. Per germline, CDR1 LGHNA and CDR2 YNFKEQ. The J segment lost 8 bases and the V segment lost 4 bases, leaving 12 bases of the junction unmatched. The CDR3 runs 16 residues. The CDR3 loop is CASSPTGTSRGDEQFF. In DNA, the CDR3 is TGTGCCAGCAGCCCCACCGGGACTAGCCGTGGCGATGAGCAGTTCTTC.

The J gene is TRBJ2-5, the V gene TRBV5-1; D not certain. Gene TRBJ2-7 matches the end of the DNA better, so the J call may be wrong. Germline V CDR1 and CDR2: SGHRS, YFSETQ. The CDR3 has 16 residues. DNA of the CDR3: TGCGCCAGCAGCCTCCCGACGTCACCCTTCTCCTACGAGCAGTACTTC. This translates into CASSLPTSPFSYEQYF.

The V and J genes are TRBV6-1 and TRBJ2-7; D gene uncertain. This CDR3 region has 13 residues. Germline V gene data show CDR1 as MNHNS and CDR2 as SASEGT. Trimming took 5 bases from V and 3 from J, leaving 11 bases between them. CDR3 sequence (DNA): TGTGCCAGCAGTCCCGGGTACAACTACGAGCAGTACGTC. This sequence encodes CASSPGYNYEQYV.

This clone has just a few counts. The CDR3 bases are TGTGCCAGCAGTACAGCTCTCTGGGGTGGCAATCAGCCCCAGCATTTT. It encodes CASSTALWGGNQPQHF. The rearrangement joins TRBV28 to TRBJ1-5; D gene unclear. This CDR3 has 16 residues. Germline CDR1 reads MDHEN; CDR2 reads SYDVKM. The V end was cut by 5 bases, the J end by 2 bases, with 16 bases between.

J is TRBJ1-2 and V is TRBV7-8; D is undetermined. This CDR3 comprises 13 residues. The germline gives CDR1 SGHVS, CDR2 FQNEAQ. V was trimmed by 5 bases and J by 5 bases, leaving 12 bases between them. The CDR3 spells CASSHGVGYGYTF. The CDR3 DNA is TGTGCCAGCAGCCACGGGGTAGGGTATGGCTACACCTTC. The whole variable domain, filled in from reference TRBV7-8 and TRBJ1-2, reads GAGVSQSPRYKVAKRGQDVALRCDPISGHVSLFWYQQALGQGPEFLTYFQNEAQLDKSGLPSDRFFAERPEGSVSTLKIQRTQQEDSAVYLCASSHGVGYGYTFGSGTRLTVV.

CDR3 nucleotides: TGTGCCAGCAGGGGGGGGTCTCCCGATGAGTTCTTC. Translating it yields CASRGGSPDEFF. The chain joins TRBV7-9 to TRBJ2-1, with TRBD2 matching over 7 bases. This CDR3 region has 12 residues. Unmatched junction bases numbered 10, after V lost 6 bases and J lost 14 bases. CDR1 is SEHNR and CDR2 is FQNEAQ in the germline V gene (reference sequence).

This clone was counted only a few times. The V call is TRBV28, the J call TRBJ2-7; TRBD1 matches 8 bases. CDR3 length: 14 residues. With V trimmed by 5 bases and J by 4 bases, 7 bases remained unmatched. In germline, CDR1 is MDHEN, CDR2 SYDVKM. DNA of the CDR3: TGTGCCAGCAGTATGGGGACAGGAATATACGAGCAGTACGTC. Its translation: CASSMGTGIYEQYV.

The chain recombines TRBV30 with TRBJ2-4; TRBD2 matches at 11 bases. This CDR3 has 16 amino acids. Looked up from germline, CDR1 is GTSNPN and CDR2 is SVGIG (reference sequence). The V and J ends lost 1 base and 1 base, in that order; junction bases with no gene match: 3. CDR3 sequence (DNA): TGTGCCTGGAGTGCCCTAGCGGGAGGTGCCAAAAACATTCAGTACTTC. Amino acid sequence: CAWSALAGGAKNIQYF.

In its sample, this clone was seen once. This chain uses TRBV27 with TRBJ2-1, with 9 nucleotides matching TRBD1. Germline-derived CDR1 and CDR2 are MNHEY and SMNVEV (reference sequence). V lost 6 bases to trimming and J lost 3 bases; unmatched junction nucleotides: 6. The length of the CDR3 is 15 residues. The CDR3 DNA reads TGTGCCAGCAGATCCGGGACAGGGAACTACAATGAGCAGTTCTTC. Protein sequence: CASRSGTGNYNEQFF.

This clone was counted a single time. Other DNA sequences in the sample encode the same CDR3. V gene TRBV5-1 combines with J gene TRBJ1-3, with D perhaps matching TRBD1 (6 bases). Germline V gene data show CDR1 as SGHRS and CDR2 as YFSETQ. CDR3 length: 16 residues. V gave up 4 bases and J gave up 4 bases, with 18 bases separating them. The CDR3 DNA reads as TGCGCCAGCAGCCAGTCCATTGGGGGCGCGGGAAACACCATATATTTT. Translation gives CASSQSIGGAGNTIYF.

In DNA, the CDR3 is TGTGCCAGCAGCTGGGGGGCGGAGGCCTACGAGCAGTACTTC. Amino acid sequence: CASSWGAEAYEQYF. The chain carries TRBV7-2 and TRBJ2-7, with D perhaps being TRBD1 or TRBD2 (6 bases each). Trimming shortened V by 4 bases and J by 2 bases, and 12 bases separated the two germline ends. In germline, CDR1 is SGHTA, CDR2 FQGNSA. This CDR3 has 14 residues.

The J gene is TRBJ2-1, the V gene TRBV9; the D call may be TRBD1 or TRBD2 (5 bases each). The V end was cut by 1 base, the J end by 8 bases, with 16 bases between. The CDR3 contains 15 residues. CDR1 is SGDLS, CDR2 YYNGEE, per germline. The CDR3 region has the DNA TGTGCCAGCAGCGTATCGGGCAGGGACGGTCATGAGCAGTTCTTC. Translation gives CASSVSGRDGHEQFF.

V and J are TRBV7-8 and TRBJ2-7; D gene ambiguous. CDR3 size: 12 residues. Germline-derived CDR1 and CDR2 are SGHVS and FQNEAQ. Trimming pared 4 bases from V and 5 bases from J, leaving 9 bases between. CDR3 coding DNA: TGTGCCAGCAGCTCCGGAGTGGACGAGCAGTACGTC. Its translation is CASSSGVDEQYV.

The chain has TRBV5-6 and TRBJ2-3, with 11 bases fitting TRBD2. The CDR3 length is 17 residues. V lost 5 bases and J lost 3; bases outside the gene matches: 11. From germline, CDR1 is SGHDT and CDR2 YYEEEE. CDR3 sequence: CASSPSLAGAGTDTQYF. In nucleotides, the CDR3 is TGTGCCAGCAGTCCCTCACTAGCGGGAGCTGGGACAGATACGCAGTATTTT.

This chain joins TRBV7-9 and TRBJ2-2; 7 bases are a match to TRBD1. This CDR3 is 15 amino acids long. V was pared by 4 bases and J by 3 bases, with 5 bases of the junction left unmatched. Germline-derived CDR1 and CDR2 are SEHNR and FQNEAQ (reference sequence). The CDR3 DNA is TGTGCCAGCAGCTCGAGGGACAGATACACCGGGGAGCTGTTTTTT. Translating it yields CASSSRDRYTGELFF.

The chain recombines TRBV2 with TRBJ1-1, with D unclear. Trimming stripped 7 bases from V and 0 bases from J, with 15 bases between. The CDR3 loop spans 15 amino acids. Germline values: CDR1 SNHLY, CDR2 FYNNEI. The CDR3 coding sequence is TGTGCCAGCAAAGAGGCAGAAAGAATGAACACTGAAGCTTTCTTT. Residues: CASKEAERMNTEAFF. Supplemented by reference TRBV2 and TRBJ1-1, the full variable domain reads EPEVTQTPSHQVTQMGQEVILRCVPISNHLYFYWYRQILGQKVEFLVSFYNNEISEKSEIFDDQFSVERPDGSNFTLKIRSTKLEDSAMYFCASKEAERMNTEAFFGQGTRLTVV.

CDR3 loop: CASTLSGTAHYGTGELFF. In nucleotides, the CDR3 is TGTGCCAGCACCCTTTCCGGGACAGCCCATTATGGGACCGGGGAGCTGTTTTTT. The rearrangement joins TRBV28 to TRBJ2-2; 7 positions agree with TRBD1. The germline CDR1 and CDR2 sequences are MDHEN and SYDVKM. V was clipped by 7 bases and J by 5 bases; unmatched bases: 19. The CDR3 extends over 18 amino acids.

The gene calls are TRBV7-2 and TRBJ1-1; tentative D call: TRBD1 (6 bases). The CDR3 has 17 amino acids. CDR1 is SGHTA and CDR2 is FQGNSA in the germline V gene. The germline V and J ends were trimmed by 5 bases and 2 bases, with 21 bases remaining between them. CDR3 coding DNA: TGTGCCAGCAGCCACAGGGCAACGTCGGTCATCAACACTGAAGCTTTCTTT. Its translation is CASSHRATSVINTEAFF.

This chain joins TRBV7-2 and TRBJ2-7; 12 bases fit TRBD1. Germline V gene lookup returns CDR1 SGHTA and CDR2 FQGNSA. The CDR3 extends over 19 amino acids. Unmatched junction bases numbered 18, after V lost 5 bases and J lost 4 bases. DNA for the CDR3: TGTGCCAGCAGCGCCAACCCGGGGGGACAGGGGGCGCTTCGGTACGAGCAGTACGTC. This codes for CASSANPGGQGALRYEQYV.

The chain uses TRBV4-3 and TRBJ2-7, with TRBD1 matching over 8 bases. J lost 7 bases, V lost 0 bases, and 8 bases had no gene match. The CDR3 runs 15 residues. The germline gives CDR1 LGHNA, CDR2 YSLEER. The CDR3 DNA reads as TGCGCCAGCAGCCAAGAGTGGCAGGGGGCTCGGGAGCAGTACTTC. It yields the protein CASSQEWQGAREQYF.

V and J are TRBV21-1 and TRBJ1-2; TRBD1, the D gene given by the table, was not confirmed from the DNA. TRBV21-1 is designated a pseudogene. This CDR3 comprises 14 residues. CDR3 region: CASSTGTLNYGYTF. The CDR3 DNA reads as TGTGCCAGCAGCACCGGGACACTTAACTATGGCTACACCTTC.

The chain joins TRBV23-1 to TRBJ2-2; 8 bases are shared with TRBD1. TRBV23-1 is known as an ORF, though its function is uncertain. V was pared by 6 bases and J by 1 base, with 13 bases of the junction left unmatched. The CDR3 contains 18 residues. The CDR3 sequence is CASSRGQVEARNTGELFF. CDR3 sequence (DNA): TGCGCCAGCAGCCGGGGACAGGTCGAAGCGAGGAACACCGGGGAGCTGTTTTTT.

This clone was detected only once. This chain joins TRBV9 and TRBJ2-7, with D uncertain. CDR1 is SGDLS, CDR2 YYNGEE, per germline. The CDR3 loop spans 13 amino acids. The V end was cut by 1 base, the J end by 3 bases, with 8 bases between. The CDR3, as DNA: TGTGCCAGCAGCGTAAGTCCGAACTACGAGCAGTACTTC. It codes for CASSVSPNYEQYF.

The V call is TRBV6-5, the J call TRBJ2-5, with 8 positions matching TRBD1. This CDR3 comprises 14 residues. Looked up from germline, CDR1 is MNHEY and CDR2 is SVGAGI. V was pared by 4 bases and J by 5 bases, with 6 bases of the junction left unmatched. The CDR3, as DNA: TGTGCCAGCAGTTCGCAGGGGGCGCGGGAGACCCAGTACTTC. It is translated as CASSSQGARETQYF.

The chain employs TRBV30 and TRBJ2-5, with 7 nucleotides matching TRBD1. This CDR3 region has 13 residues. Losses at the gene ends were 7 bases for V and 2 bases for J; bases not matched to a gene: 7. The germline V gene has CDR1 GTSNPN and CDR2 SVGIG (reference sequence). The CDR3 DNA reads as TGTGCCTCCACGGGCAGGGGGCAAGAGACCCAGTACTTC. This translates into CASTGRGQETQYF.

The chain recombines TRBV27 with TRBJ2-1, with 13 bases that match TRBD2. This CDR3 is 16 amino acids long. Germline V CDR1 and CDR2: MNHEY, SMNVEV (reference sequence). Losses at the gene ends were 6 bases for V and 9 bases for J; bases not matched to a gene: 11. In nucleotides, the CDR3 is TGTGCCAGCAGGCAGATGGGACTAGCGGGGCGTAGTGAGCAGTTCTTC. Translated: CASRQMGLAGRSEQFF.

V usage is TRBV19 and J usage is TRBJ2-7, with a possible D match to TRBD2 (7 bases). Trimming pared 7 bases from V and 4 bases from J, leaving 23 bases between. Per germline, CDR1 LNHDA and CDR2 SQIVND (reference sequence). The CDR3 runs to 16 residues. The chain's CDR3 is CASTYRAGTRPYEQYF. DNA for the CDR3: TGTGCCAGTACCTACCGAGCGGGGACAAGGCCTTACGAGCAGTACTTC.

V usage is TRBV4-3 and J usage is TRBJ2-3; D remains unclear. V was pared by 2 bases and J by 4 bases, with 16 bases between. CDR1 is LGHNA, CDR2 YSLEER, per germline. The CDR3 length is 16 residues. CDR3 DNA: TGCGCCAGCAGCCAAAATCTCCGTCTAGGCGCAGATACGCAGTATTTT. It translates to CASSQNLRLGADTQYF.

The chain links TRBV19 to TRBJ1-4; 7 bases align to TRBD1. V lost 3 bases to trimming and J lost 8 bases; unmatched junction nucleotides: 9. Per the germline V gene, CDR1 is LNHDA and CDR2 is SQIVND (reference sequence). This CDR3 has 15 amino acids. The CDR3 DNA is TGTGCCAGTAGTATTCAAGCAGGGGGACAGGAAAAACTGTTTTTT. Its translation: CASSIQAGGQEKLFF.

The chain is built from TRBV25-1 and TRBJ1-2, with TRBD1 matching over 9 bases. The trim removed 5 bases at V and 4 bases at J, leaving 5 bases unmatched. This CDR3 has 14 amino acids. Germline assignment: CDR1 MGHDK and CDR2 SYGVNS. CDR3 in amino acids: CASSNRGQGYGYTF. The CDR3 bases are TGTGCCAGCAGTAACAGGGGGCAGGGCTATGGCTACACCTTC.